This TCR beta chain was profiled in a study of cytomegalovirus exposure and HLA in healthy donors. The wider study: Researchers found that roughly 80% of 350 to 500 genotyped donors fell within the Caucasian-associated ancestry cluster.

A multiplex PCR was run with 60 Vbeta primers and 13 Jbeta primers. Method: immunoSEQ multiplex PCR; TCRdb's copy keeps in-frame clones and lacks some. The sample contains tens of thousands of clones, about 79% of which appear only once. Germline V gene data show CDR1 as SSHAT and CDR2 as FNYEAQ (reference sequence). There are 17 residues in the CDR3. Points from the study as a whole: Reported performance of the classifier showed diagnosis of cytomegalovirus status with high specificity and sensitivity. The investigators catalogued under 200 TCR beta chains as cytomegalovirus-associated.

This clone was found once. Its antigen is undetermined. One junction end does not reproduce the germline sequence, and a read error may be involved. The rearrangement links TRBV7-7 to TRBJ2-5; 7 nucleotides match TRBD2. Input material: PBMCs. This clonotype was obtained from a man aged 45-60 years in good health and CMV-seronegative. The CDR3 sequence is CASSLARTRGVEETQYF. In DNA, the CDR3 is TGTGCTAGCAGCTTAGCCCGGACTAGGGGTGTTGAGGAGACCCAGTACTTC. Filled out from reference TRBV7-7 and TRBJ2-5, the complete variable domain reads GAGVSQSPRYKVTKRGQDVTLRCDPISSHATLYWYQQALGQGPEFLTYFNYEAQPDKSGLPSDRFSAERPEGSISTLTIQRTEQRDSAMYRCASSLARTRGVEETQYFGPGTRLLVL.